Following are 8 T cell receptor beta chains from one sample sequenced in a study of CD8 T cells in ankylosing spondylitis. TCRdb re-analysed the 5' RACE reads in MiXCR, keeping a single row per CDR3 protein. The top ten clones hold roughly 9.1% of a sample with 300,000 to 400,000 distinct CDR3 sequences, approximately 10% of them seen once. The source material was blood, either unsorted or a sorted T cell fraction (not recorded which). These receptors originate from a female donor with ankylosing spondylitis or in good health (not recorded which).

This chain joins TRBV10-3 and TRBJ2-2; D is possibly TRBD1 (6 bases). Trimming removed 8 bases at V and 3 bases at J, with 13 bases between. This CDR3 spans 14 amino acids. CDR1 ENHRY and CDR2 SYGVKD come from the germline V gene. CDR3 bases: TGTGCCATCCAGGGGTGGGCGGACACCGGGGAGCTGTTTTTT. This sequence encodes CAIQGWADTGELFF.

The rearrangement links TRBV12-3 or TRBV12-4 to TRBJ2-1; D unresolved. This CDR3 has 15 amino acids. Trimming removed 4 bases from V and 1 base from J, with 11 bases in between. The CDR3 sequence: CASSSDGISYNEQFF. As DNA, the CDR3 is TGTGCCAGCAGTTCCGACGGAATTTCCTACAATGAGCAGTTCTTC.

This clonotype turned up a few times. This chain connects TRBV2 to TRBJ2-2; weak D call: TRBD2 (6 bases). This CDR3 region has 13 residues. V dropped 6 bases and J dropped 4 bases, with 9 bases sitting between them. The germline gives CDR1 SNHLY, CDR2 FYNNEI. CDR3 coding DNA: TGTGCCAGCAGCGGGGACTTCACCGGGGAGCTGTTTTTT. Amino acids: CASSGDFTGELFF.

J is TRBJ1-5 and V is TRBV5-1; the D gene is possibly TRBD1 (6 bases). Germline V gives CDR1 SGHRS, CDR2 YFSETQ. Trimming took off 4 bases at V and 7 bases at J, with 18 bases between the two ends. This CDR3 contains 15 residues. The CDR3 nucleotides are TGCGCCAGCAGCGTAACAGGGTCTCCAGGGCAGCCCCAGCATTTT. Translation: CASSVTGSPGQPQHF.

The chain combines TRBV20-1 with TRBJ2-2; possibly TRBD2 for D (6 bases). CDR3 size: 14 residues. Looked up from germline, CDR1 is DFQATT and CDR2 is SNEGSKA (reference sequence). Trimming stripped 6 bases from V and 5 bases from J, with 16 bases between. CDR3 coding DNA: TGCAGTGCCCCTTCATCGGGGAGGACCGGGGAGCTGTTTTTT. Its translation: CSAPSSGRTGELFF.

This clonotype appeared a single time. The chain has TRBV11-1 and TRBJ1-4; D is undetermined. This CDR3 region has 18 residues. V was clipped by 2 bases and J by 2 bases, with 18 bases between them. The germline CDR1 and CDR2 sequences are SGHAT and FQDESV (reference sequence). This CDR3 reads CASSLFPRQAGTNEKLFF. CDR3 coding DNA: TGTGCCAGCAGCTTATTCCCCCGGCAGGCTGGGACTAATGAAAAACTGTTTTTT.

This clonotype has only a few counts. The chain has TRBV28 and TRBJ1-2; D unclear. This CDR3 has 14 amino acids. CDR1 MDHEN and CDR2 SYDVKM come from the germline V gene. V was trimmed by 1 base and J by 4 bases, leaving 10 bases between them. DNA of the CDR3: TGTGCCAGCAGTTTATCGGCCAGCTTCTATGGCTACACCTTC. It encodes CASSLSASFYGYTF.

This clonotype showed up many times. The gene calls are TRBV5-6 and TRBJ1-5; 11 bases are a match to TRBD1. J lost 5 bases, V lost 2 bases, and 3 bases had no gene match. Germline assignment: CDR1 SGHDT and CDR2 YYEEEE. This CDR3 comprises 15 residues. CDR3 region: CASSFRTGGHQPQHF. Written as DNA, the CDR3 is TGTGCCAGCAGCTTTAGGACAGGGGGCCATCAGCCCCAGCATTTT.